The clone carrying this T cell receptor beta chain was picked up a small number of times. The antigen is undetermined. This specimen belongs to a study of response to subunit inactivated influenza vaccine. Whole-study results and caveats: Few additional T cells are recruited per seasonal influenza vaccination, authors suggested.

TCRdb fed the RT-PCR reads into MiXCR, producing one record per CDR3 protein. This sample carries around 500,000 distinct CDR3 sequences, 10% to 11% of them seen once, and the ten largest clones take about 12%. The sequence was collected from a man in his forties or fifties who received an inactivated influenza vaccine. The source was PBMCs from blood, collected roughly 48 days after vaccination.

CDR3 nucleotide sequence: TGCGCCAGCAGCGTTACCCCAACGGCGGGAGCCAAAAACATTCAGTACTTC. Its translation is CASSVTPTAGAKNIQYF. The chain employs TRBV5-1 and TRBJ2-4; D may be TRBD2 (5 bases). Trimming took 4 bases from V and 0 from J, leaving 17 bases between them. In germline, CDR1 is SGHRS, CDR2 YFSETQ. The CDR3 consists of 17 residues.